The rows below give T cell receptor beta chains drawn from one sample of a study of T cells in Graves' hyperthyroidism and ophthalmopathy. TCRdb re-derived calls from the multiplex PCR reads in MiXCR, one entry per CDR3 protein. The data contain about 400,000 distinct CDR3 sequences, around 16% of them singletons. Sample: blood. These receptors all stem from a woman between 18 and 29 years old with Graves' hyperthyroidism. CDR3s include the opening cysteine and the closing phenylalanine or tryptophan. Each record gives: J gene, clone size, V gene, D gene, CDR3 DNA, CDR3 protein. D genes are given only for firm matches. Size tells how often a clone was seen (once, few, many) or the class of an expanded clone, and some rows leave it out.

TRBJ2-1 | - | TRBV6-1 | TRBD1 | TGTGCCAGCTTGGACAGGGGCTACGAGCAGTTCTTC | CASLDRGYEQFF
TRBJ2-7 | many | TRBV9 | - | TGTGCCAGCAGCGTAGTCGGAGGGGGCGAGGTCGAGCAGTACTTC | CASSVVGGGEVEQYF
TRBJ1-1 | - | TRBV20-1 | TRBD1 | TGCAGTGCTCCGACAGGGCTATTTGAAGCTTTCTTT | CSAPTGLFEAFF
TRBJ1-4 | many | TRBV6-5 | - | TGTGCCAGCAGTTACAGGAGCTTTAATGAAAAACTGTTTTTT | CASSYRSFNEKLFF
TRBJ2-7 | many | TRBV20-1 | - | TGCAGTGCCGCGGGTCGAGGACCACAGAGCTACGAGCAGTACTTC | CSAAGRGPQSYEQYF
TRBJ2-1 | many | TRBV5-1 | - | TGCGCCAGCAGCTTGGAGGGCACGAAGGGGTACAATGAGCAGTTCTTC | CASSLEGTKGYNEQFF
TRBJ2-5 | many | TRBV15 | TRBD2 | TGTGCCACCAGCAGGCGTTCAGGGCGGGAGGGCCTAGAGACCCAGTACTTC | CATSRRSGREGLETQYF
TRBJ1-2 | - | TRBV27 | - | TGTGCCAGCAGTTTGGGTGCTGGGACTAACTATGGCTACACCTTC | CASSLGAGTNYGYTF
TRBJ2-5 | many | TRBV5-1 | TRBD2 | TGCGCCAGCAGCTTGGTCGGACTAGCGGGATCAGAGACCCAGTACTTC | CASSLVGLAGSETQYF
TRBJ2-1 | many | TRBV7-9 | TRBD2 | TGTGCCAGCAGCTTAGAGGGCGGGAGGAACTACAATGAGCAGTTCTTC | CASSLEGGRNYNEQFF
TRBJ2-6 | many | TRBV27 | TRBD2 | TGTGCCAGCAGTTTATTGGCTAGCGGGAGGGCCCGTGGGGCCAACGTCCTGACTTTC | CASSLLASGRARGANVLTF
TRBJ2-3 | - | TRBV24-1 | - | TGTGCCACCAGTGATTTCACGGGTGGCACAGATACGCAGTATTTT | CATSDFTGGTDTQYF
TRBJ1-5 | many | TRBV28 | - | TGTGCCAGCAGCCCCCCGGGGAGAGATCAGCCCCAGCATTTT | CASSPPGRDQPQHF
TRBJ1-1 | many | TRBV27 | - | TGTGCCAGCAGTTTATTCCAGGACCCGAACACTGAAGCTTTCTTT | CASSLFQDPNTEAFF
TRBJ2-2 | many | TRBV11-2 | TRBD2 | TGTGCCAGCAGCCTCAGACTAGCGGGAGTTACCGGGGAGCTGTTTTTT | CASSLRLAGVTGELFF
TRBJ2-2 | few | TRBV19 | - | TGTGCCAGTAGTATGGTTGTTCGCGGGGAGCTGTTTTTT | CASSMVVRGELFF
TRBJ2-1 | - | TRBV10-1 | - | TGCGCCAGCACCTTACGAGGAGGGCGCCGGGACAATGAGCAGTTCTTC | CASTLRGGRRDNEQFF
TRBJ1-2 | many | TRBV11-3 | - | TGTGCCAGCAGCTTAGCCCACAGGGTCCCTCCTAAGAGTCGTTACACCTTC | CASSLAHRVPPKSRYTF
TRBJ2-3 | - | TRBV6-2/TRBV6-3 | TRBD2 | TGTGCCAGCAGTCGCCCTCCACGACTAGCGGGGTCCACAGATACGCAGTATTTT | CASSRPPRLAGSTDTQYF
TRBJ1-6 | many | TRBV3-1 | - | TGTGCCAGCAGCCAAAATTTCGGACGTCCCAATTCACCCCTCCACTTT | CASSQNFGRPNSPLHF
TRBJ2-7 | few | TRBV6-1 | - | TGTGCCAGCAGCCGGGGACGAATCTACGAGCAGTACTTC | CASSRGRIYEQYF
TRBJ2-2 | few | TRBV5-1 | TRBD2 | TGCGCCAGCAGGCTAGCGGGAGTCACCGGGGAGCTGTTTTTT | CASRLAGVTGELFF
TRBJ2-7 | - | TRBV28 | TRBD1 | TGTGCCAGCAGTTTGGGACAGGGGGCGGCCTACGAGCAGTACTTC | CASSLGQGAAYEQYF
TRBJ1-2 | many | TRBV28 | - | TGTGCCAGCAGCCCTCCAGCGAAGACTAACTATGGCTACACCTTC | CASSPPAKTNYGYTF
TRBJ1-1 | - | TRBV7-9 | TRBD1 | TGTGCCAGCAGCTCGGGGACAGGGAGCACTGAAGCTTTCTTT | CASSSGTGSTEAFF
TRBJ2-1 | many | TRBV10-1 | TRBD2 | TGCGCCAGCAGTGAGTCCAAGGGACTAGCGGGCTACAATGAGCAGTTCTTC | CASSESKGLAGYNEQFF
TRBJ1-2 | many | TRBV6-2/TRBV6-3 | - | TGTGCCAGCAGTTACCTTCCTGGGGAGGTGAAGGACTATGGCTACACCTTC | CASSYLPGEVKDYGYTF
TRBJ2-3 | many | TRBV12-3/TRBV12-4 | TRBD2 | TGTGCCAGCAGTGTAGCCGGGACTAGCAGAGATACGCAGTATTTT | CASSVAGTSRDTQYF
TRBJ2-5 | - | TRBV18 | TRBD1 | TGTGCCGGAGGGACAGGCCAAGAGACCCAGTACTTC | CAGGTGQETQYF
TRBJ2-7 | - | TRBV5-1 | - | TGCGCCAGCAGCCGAATGCAGGGATACGAGCAGTACTTC | CASSRMQGYEQYF
TRBJ2-7 | - | TRBV4-3 | TRBD1 | TGCGCCTACAGGGGGTCCTACGAGCAGTACTTC | CAYRGSYEQYF
TRBJ2-7 | - | TRBV20-1 | - | TGCAGTGCTAGGAGGGGGTACGCCTACGAGCAGTACTTC | CSARRGYAYEQYF
TRBJ2-1 | many | TRBV7-3 | - | TGTGCCAGCAGCCCGAGGTTGCGGGGGCCCAACAATGAGCAGTTCTTC | CASSPRLRGPNNEQFF
TRBJ2-1 | many | TRBV11-3 | TRBD2 | TGTGCCAGCAGCTTAGGGCCCCCCTCCCTAGCGGGAGGATACAATGAGCAGTTCTTC | CASSLGPPSLAGGYNEQFF
TRBJ2-7 | many | TRBV28 | - | TGTGCCAGCAGTACTAATGGAGGGCCCTCCTACGAGCAGTACTTC | CASSTNGGPSYEQYF
TRBJ2-3 | - | TRBV6-2/TRBV6-3 | TRBD2 | TGTGCCAGCAGTTACCGGACTAGCGGGGGAATTGATACGCAGTATTTT | CASSYRTSGGIDTQYF
TRBJ2-5 | many | TRBV20-1 | - | TGCAGTGCTAGCCCGCCCCAGCGTGGGGAGACCCAGTACTTC | CSASPPQRGETQYF
TRBJ1-1 | few | TRBV7-6 | - | TGTGCCAGCAGCTTATCCACAGGGTTCATGAACACTGAAGCTTTCTTT | CASSLSTGFMNTEAFF
TRBJ2-5 | many | TRBV28 | TRBD1 | TGTGCCAGCAGTCCCTCCGGGACAGGGGGAGAGACCCAGTACTTC | CASSPSGTGGETQYF
TRBJ1-6 | - | TRBV15 | - | TGTGCCACCAGCAGAGTGGACTTGAGTTCACCCCTCCACTTT | CATSRVDLSSPLHF
TRBJ2-1 | many | TRBV6-1 | TRBD2 | TGTGCCAGCAAGACTAGCGGGAAAAATGAGCAGTTCTTC | CASKTSGKNEQFF
TRBJ2-7 | few | TRBV5-1 | - | TGCGCCAGCAGCACACGGACAGCGGTCGAGCAGTACTTC | CASSTRTAVEQYF
TRBJ2-1 | few | TRBV7-9 | TRBD2 | TGTGCCAGCAGTCAAAGCGGGGCCTCCTACAATGAGCAGTTCTTC | CASSQSGASYNEQFF
TRBJ2-7 | few | TRBV28 | - | TGTGCCAGCAGCTTTGGACTACCTAGCTCCTACGAGCAGTACTTC | CASSFGLPSSYEQYF
TRBJ2-3 | many | TRBV20-1 | TRBD2 | TGCAGTGCTTGGACTAGCGGGGCTAGCACAGATACGCAGTATTTT | CSAWTSGASTDTQYF
TRBJ1-5 | many | TRBV7-2 | - | TGTGCCAGCAGCTCCCGGTCGAAGAATCAGCCCCAGCATTTT | CASSSRSKNQPQHF
TRBJ1-3 | few | TRBV4-3 | - | TGCGCCAGCAGCCAAGGACGGATCTCTGGAAACACCATATATTTT | CASSQGRISGNTIYF
TRBJ1-1 | many | TRBV18 | - | TGTGCCAGCTCACCAACAGATTTAGACACTGAAGCTTTCTTT | CASSPTDLDTEAFF
TRBJ2-3 | few | TRBV6-1 | TRBD2 | TGTGCCAGCAGCCCGACTAGCGGCGATGTCGCAGATACGCAGTATTTT | CASSPTSGDVADTQYF
TRBJ2-3 | many | TRBV12-3/TRBV12-4 | - | TGTGCCAGCAGTTTAGACACGCTTCTCACAGATACGCAGTATTTT | CASSLDTLLTDTQYF
TRBJ2-3 | few | TRBV6-1 | - | TGTGCCAGCAGAAAAATAACCAATCCCCGTACGCAGTATTTT | CASRKITNPRTQYF
TRBJ2-7 | - | TRBV6-1 | - | TGTGCCAGCAGCGGGGGTGTCTCCTACGAGCAGTACTTC | CASSGGVSYEQYF
TRBJ1-5 | many | TRBV20-1 | - | TGCAGTGCTATCCCCTTGGGGGGGACGAGCAATCAGCCCCAGCATTTT | CSAIPLGGTSNQPQHF
TRBJ1-5 | few | TRBV20-1 | - | TGCAGTGCTAGTTCGCCGACTTCTGCTGGCCAGCCCCAGCATTTT | CSASSPTSAGQPQHF
TRBJ1-1 | - | TRBV20-1 | - | TGCAGTGCACCACATCGGCGAAACACTGAAGCTTTCTTT | CSAPHRRNTEAFF
TRBJ2-1 | - | TRBV5-8 | TRBD2 | TGTGCCAGCAGCTTGGAGCGGGGCTCCAATGAGCAGTTCTTC | CASSLERGSNEQFF